The 23 T cell receptor beta chains below come from one sample, sequenced in a study of CD8 T cells in ankylosing spondylitis. TCRdb itself ran the 5' RACE reads through MiXCR, one entry per CDR3 protein. The sample lists approximately 350,000 distinct CDR3 sequences; 20% were seen once. Sequencing used blood, either unsorted or a sorted T cell fraction (not recorded which). The receptor set was obtained from a male donor with ankylosing spondylitis or in good health (not recorded which).

For the CDR3, the DNA is TGTGCCAGCAGCCAGACGCTAGCCAATGAGCAGTTCTTC. It yields the protein CASSQTLANEQFF. The chain combines TRBV7-9 with TRBJ2-1, with D possibly matching TRBD2 (5 bases). Trimming cost V 5 bases and J 6 bases, with 11 bases left between them. Germline CDR1 and CDR2: SEHNR and FQNEAQ (reference sequence). This CDR3 has 13 amino acids.

This clonotype was observed a handful of times. This CDR3 is CASRRAGGADEKLFF. The CDR3 DNA reads as TGTGCCAGCCGAAGGGCAGGGGGCGCAGATGAAAAACTGTTTTTT. The chain links TRBV2 to TRBJ1-4, with 8 bases aligning to TRBD1. V was clipped by 8 bases and J by 6 bases; unmatched bases: 11. CDR1 is SNHLY, CDR2 FYNNEI, per germline. The CDR3 runs 15 residues. The complete variable domain, with remaining parts taken from reference TRBV2 and TRBJ1-4, reads EPEVTQTPSHQVTQMGQEVILRCVPISNHLYFYWYRQILGQKVEFLVSFYNNEISEKSEIFDDQFSVERPDGSNFTLKIRSTKLEDSAMYFCASRRAGGADEKLFFGSGTQLSVL.

The genes are TRBV2 and TRBJ1-1; D is uncertain. Germline lookup yields CDR1 SNHLY and CDR2 FYNNEI. Trimming cost V 2 bases and J 5 bases, with 6 bases left between them. The CDR3 loop spans 12 amino acids. CDR3 coding DNA: TGTGCCAGCAGTGAACGCAGTACTGAAGCTTTCTTT. This codes for CASSERSTEAFF.

The chain links TRBV29-1 to TRBJ2-3; 11 nucleotides agree with TRBD2. There are 18 residues in the CDR3. CDR1 and CDR2 (germline): SQVTM, ANQGSEA. Trimming removed 1 base from V and 0 bases from J; junction bases left unmatched: 9. The CDR3 loop is CSVEVWPGLADSTDTQYF. As DNA, the CDR3 is TGCAGCGTTGAAGTTTGGCCGGGACTAGCGGATAGCACAGATACGCAGTATTTT.

This rearrangement joins TRBV6-5 to TRBJ2-5; D remains unclear. Germline values: CDR1 MNHEY, CDR2 SVGAGI. The CDR3 covers 14 residues. V lost 2 bases, J lost 4 bases, and 11 bases lay in between. The CDR3 DNA follows: TGTGCCAGCAGTTACCGAGGAAAACCAGAGACCCAGTACTTC. Its protein is CASSYRGKPETQYF.

The chain links TRBV6-4 to TRBJ2-3; D uncertain. Trimming removed 2 bases from V and 4 bases from J, with 10 bases in between. The germline V gene has CDR1 MRHNA and CDR2 SNTAGT. The CDR3 is made up of 14 amino acids. DNA for the CDR3: TGTGCCAGCAGTGACCATAGGGATCCAGATACGCAGTATTTT. As protein: CASSDHRDPDTQYF.

This chain connects TRBV10-3 to TRBJ2-1, with D perhaps TRBD1 (5 bases). V gave up 3 bases and J gave up 7 bases, with 13 bases separating them. Germline assignment: CDR1 ENHRY and CDR2 SYGVKD. The CDR3 totals 14 residues. As DNA, the CDR3 is TGTGCCATCAGTGAAGTTGGGGCGGCTAATGAGCAGTTCTTC. Its translation: CAISEVGAANEQFF.

The CDR3 DNA reads as TGTGCCAGCAGCACGGAGGGGGCCTCCAGTTACGAGCAGTACTTC. Its protein product is CASSTEGASSYEQYF. The chain couples TRBV13 to TRBJ2-7; D might be TRBD1 (7 bases). V was trimmed by 5 bases and J by 4 bases, leaving 18 bases between them. The germline CDR1 and CDR2 sequences are PRHDT and FYEKMQ (reference sequence). The CDR3 contains 15 residues.

The chain links TRBV6-1 to TRBJ2-2; D not resolved. Looked up from germline, CDR1 is MNHNS and CDR2 is SASEGT. V was pared by 6 bases and J by 1 base, with 6 bases between. This CDR3 has 13 amino acids. CDR3 amino acids: CASRGLNTGELFF. In nucleotides, the CDR3 is TGTGCCAGCAGGGGCCTGAACACCGGGGAGCTGTTTTTT.

There are a few counts of this clonotype. V usage is TRBV28 and J usage is TRBJ2-3; the match to TRBD1 covers 7 bases. The germline V gene has CDR1 MDHEN and CDR2 SYDVKM. Germline trimming cut 10 bases from V and 2 bases from J; bases unmatched to any gene: 12. The CDR3 length is 15 residues. The chain's CDR3 is CATWSTGLSTDTQYF. Here the CDR3 DNA reads TGTGCCACGTGGTCGACAGGGCTTTCCACAGATACGCAGTATTTT.

CDR3 nucleotide sequence: TGTGCCATCCGGGACAGAGATACGATCTACGAGCAGTACTTC. Its translation: CAIRDRDTIYEQYF. The V call is TRBV10-3, the J call TRBJ2-7; 7 bases agree with TRBD1. Losses at the gene ends were 8 bases for V and 3 bases for J; bases not matched to a gene: 10. CDR1 is ENHRY and CDR2 is SYGVKD in the germline V gene. This CDR3 spans 14 amino acids.

This clonotype has a handful of counts. The gene calls are TRBV7-6 and TRBJ1-1; weak D call: TRBD1 (6 bases). This CDR3 comprises 11 residues. Germline assignment: CDR1 SGHVS and CDR2 FNYEAQ. Trimming stripped 6 bases from V and 8 bases from J, with 10 bases between. The CDR3 nucleotides read TGTGCCAGCAGTATGGACAGCGAAGCTTTCTTT. This codes for CASSMDSEAFF.

The chain employs TRBV7-9 and TRBJ2-1; D remains ambiguous. The germline V and J ends were trimmed by 1 base and 8 bases, with 15 bases remaining between them. This CDR3 is built from 15 residues. The V gene's germline CDR1 is SEHNR and CDR2 FQNEAQ (reference sequence). The CDR3 coding sequence is TGTGCCAGCAGCTTAGGCCAATTAACGGTGCATGAGCAGTTCTTC. Its protein product is CASSLGQLTVHEQFF.

This clonotype appeared a single time. This chain links TRBV3-1 with TRBJ2-1, with D perhaps matching TRBD2 (5 bases). V was clipped by 4 bases and J by 2 bases, with 15 bases between them. The CDR3 sequence is 16 residues long. Germline V CDR1 and CDR2: LGHDT, YNNKEL (reference sequence). In DNA form, the CDR3 reads TGTGCCAGCAGCCGAAGGATAGGAGGAGCCTACAATGAGCAGTTCTTC. Amino acids: CASSRRIGGAYNEQFF.

This clonotype was seen a few times. This chain joins TRBV4-1 and TRBJ2-7, with D unclear. Germline-derived CDR1 and CDR2 are MGHRA and YSYEKL. The CDR3 sequence is 15 residues long. Trimming stripped 0 bases from V and 2 bases from J, with 11 bases between. CDR3 loop: CASSQDFAAPYEQYF. The CDR3 region has the DNA TGCGCCAGCAGCCAAGACTTTGCGGCACCCTACGAGCAGTACTTC.

This clonotype was counted only a few times. This rearrangement joins TRBV6-2 or TRBV6-3 to TRBJ2-3; D remains ambiguous. The V end lost 3 bases, the J end lost 11 bases, and 12 bases lay between the germline ends. Germline V lookup: CDR1 MNHEY, CDR2 SVGEGT. The CDR3 totals 12 residues. The CDR3 protein is CASSYQSSEQYF. The CDR3 DNA sequence: TGTGCCAGCAGTTATCAAAGTTCTGAGCAGTATTTT.

This rearrangement joins TRBV2 to TRBJ2-1; 10 bases map to TRBD2. With V trimmed by 8 bases and J by 4 bases, 5 bases remained unmatched. The V gene's germline CDR1 is SNHLY and CDR2 FYNNEI. CDR3 length: 14 residues. CDR3: CASRQAGGYNEQFF. The DNA of the CDR3 is TGTGCCAGCCGTCAAGCGGGGGGGTACAATGAGCAGTTCTTC.

This chain connects TRBV29-1 to TRBJ2-7, with D possibly matching TRBD2 (6 bases). There are 14 residues in the CDR3. The V gene's germline CDR1 is SQVTM and CDR2 ANQGSEA. With 6 bases removed from V and 2 bases from J, the gap between germline ends came to 17 bases. The CDR3 nucleotides read TGCAGCGTCGGAGGGACGACGGGAACCTACGAGCAGTACTTC. Translation gives CSVGGTTGTYEQYF.

J is TRBJ2-5 and V is TRBV7-3, with D maybe TRBD1 (7 bases). The CDR3 contains 15 residues. CDR1 is SGHTA, CDR2 FQGTGA, per germline. Trimming stripped 5 bases from V and 4 bases from J, with 17 bases between. The CDR3 loop reads CASSLGGFGGETQYF. The CDR3 coding sequence is TGTGCCAGCAGCCTAGGGGGCTTCGGGGGAGAGACCCAGTACTTC. The full variable domain, rest sourced from reference TRBV7-3 and TRBJ2-5, is GAGVSQTPSNKVTEKGKYVELRCDPISGHTALYWYRQSLGQGPEFLIYFQGTGAADDSGLPNDRFFAVRPEGSVSTLKIQRTERGDSAVYLCASSLGGFGGETQYFGPGTRLLVL.

The chain has TRBV29-1 and TRBJ2-7, with D possibly called TRBD1 or TRBD2 (6 bases each). Trimming removed 0 bases at V and 2 bases at J, with 14 bases between. The CDR3 loop spans 15 amino acids. Germline loops: CDR1 SQVTM, CDR2 ANQGSEA. CDR3 nucleotide sequence: TGCAGCGTTGAAGACCGGGGGACACCCCCCTACGAGCAGTACTTC. This gives the protein CSVEDRGTPPYEQYF.

The chain joins TRBV29-1 to TRBJ2-3; 11 positions match TRBD1. CDR1 and CDR2 from the germline V gene are SQVTM and ANQGSEA. The CDR3 is 14 residues long. V was pared by 6 bases and J by 7 bases, with 9 bases of the junction left unmatched. CDR3 residues: CSVLPGQGGHTQYF. CDR3 coding DNA: TGCAGCGTCCTCCCGGGACAGGGGGGACATACGCAGTATTTT.

The chain combines TRBV10-3 with TRBJ2-7; 7 bases are shared with TRBD1. With 6 bases clipped from V and 2 bases from J, the junction kept 1 base outside the gene matches. Germline CDR1 and CDR2: ENHRY and SYGVKD. The CDR3 loop spans 12 amino acids. The CDR3 here is CAISGTAYEQYF. In DNA form, the CDR3 reads TGTGCCATCAGCGGGACAGCCTACGAGCAGTACTTC.

The chain has TRBV28 and TRBJ2-5; TRBD1 matches 9 bases. Germline V CDR1 and CDR2: MDHEN, SYDVKM. Losses at the gene ends were 5 bases for V and 4 bases for J; bases not matched to a gene: 5. The CDR3 is 14 amino acids. The DNA for the CDR3 is TGTGCCAGCAGTCAAACAGGGGGCTTAGAGACCCAGTACTTC. It codes for CASSQTGGLETQYF.